Described below is a single T cell receptor beta chain sequence and its context. Its target is unknown. TCRdb used MiXCR to reprocess the RT-PCR reads, holding one entry per CDR3 protein. The repertoire has some 500,000 distinct CDR3 sequences, 10% to 15% of them found once; the top ten carry around 13%. This entry comes from a study of response to subunit inactivated influenza vaccine. General observations from the study: New T cells are recruited in small numbers by each seasonal influenza vaccination, according to the authors' suggestion.

Germline CDR1 SGHNT, CDR2 YYREEE (reference sequence). CDR3 size: 17 residues. V gave up 4 bases and J gave up 2 bases; unmatched junction bases: 10. The rearrangement joins TRBV5-4 to TRBJ2-2, with 8 bases lining up with TRBD2. Material: PBMCs from blood, obtained around seven weeks after vaccination. The sequence came from a man aged 50 to 59 who received an inactivated influenza vaccine. The CDR3 region is CASSSRNLAGNTGELFF. The CDR3 region has the DNA TGTGCCAGCAGCAGTAGAAATCTAGCGGGCAACACCGGGGAGCTGTTTTTT.